This TCR beta chain was retrieved from a study of cytomegalovirus exposure and HLA in healthy donors. Study outcomes and limitations: Among CMV-associated TCR beta chains, most appeared HLA-restricted in a later analysis.

The trim removed 4 bases at V and 6 bases at J, leaving 10 bases unmatched. CDR1 is LGHNA, CDR2 YNFKEQ, per germline. The CDR3 sequence is 18 residues long. Donors consisted of healthy bone marrow donors. This clone was observed a few times. Its antigen is as yet unknown. Both 60 Vbeta primers and 13 Jbeta primers went into the PCR. Clones were sequenced by immunoSEQ multiplex PCR, and TCRdb holds only the in-frame ones, with some missing. The sample lists approximately 81,000 clones, approximately 74% occurring once. The sample was PBMCs. The source is a woman between 45 and 60 years old in good health and CMV-seropositive. The V call is TRBV4-2, the J call TRBJ2-2; TRBD2 agrees at 14 bases. CDR3 sequence (DNA): TGTGCCAGCAGCCCCACGGGACTAGCGGGAGAGCTGGCCGGGGAGCTGTTTTTT. Protein: CASSPTGLAGELAGELFF.